Listed below are T cell receptor beta chains from one sample, sequenced in a study of a mutant IDH1 vaccine in newly diagnosed glioma. Measured with immunoSEQ multiplex PCR; TCRdb has only the in-frame clones, and not every one. Of about 31,000 clones in the sample, around 80% were seen once. These TCRs' antigens remain unknown. The material was PBMCs, obtained from a glioma patient whose treatment included an IDH1 peptide vaccine. Receptors originate from a young man with glioma. The CDR3 runs from the conserved cysteine through the conserved F or W. Fields, in order: clone size, D gene, V gene, J gene, CDR3 length, CDR3 DNA, CDR3 protein. The D gene is left open where the match is weak. Only some rows state a clone size, as once, few, many or a class for expanded clones.

size: .; D: .; V: TRBV7-9; J: TRBJ2-4; length: 17; DNA: TGTGCCAGCAGCCAACCGGAGGGGGAAATGGCCAAAAACATTCAGTACTTC; CDR3: CASSQPEGEMAKNIQYF
size: .; D: .; V: TRBV18; J: TRBJ2-7; length: 12; DNA: TGTGCCAGCTCACCAACCAGGGACGAGCAGTACTTC; CDR3: CASSPTRDEQYF
size: .; D: .; V: TRBV30; J: TRBJ2-5; length: 14; DNA: TGTGCCTGGAGTCCGGACACGATGGAGGAGACCCAGTACTTC; CDR3: CAWSPDTMEETQYF
size: .; D: TRBD2; V: TRBV7-2; J: TRBJ2-3; length: 19; DNA: TGTGCCAGCAGCCGAAAGACCGCTAGCGGGGGGCCGGACACAGATACGCAGTATTTT; CDR3: CASSRKTASGGPDTDTQYF
size: few; D: .; V: TRBV7-9; J: TRBJ2-7; length: 13; DNA: TGTGCCGCCAGGGGGGCAGACACCTACGAGCAGTACTTC; CDR3: CAARGADTYEQYF
size: .; D: TRBD1; V: TRBV4-1; J: TRBJ1-5; length: 15; DNA: TGCGCCAGCAGTCCATCTCCCAGGGGGCTCCAGCCCCAGCATTTT; CDR3: CASSPSPRGLQPQHF
size: .; D: TRBD2; V: TRBV7-8; J: TRBJ2-3; length: 19; DNA: TGTGCCAGCAGCTTAGCTAGCGGGGGCCCAAATCCCAACACAGATACGCAGTATTTT; CDR3: CASSLASGGPNPNTDTQYF
size: .; D: TRBD2; V: TRBV29-1; J: TRBJ2-3; length: 13; DNA: TGCAGCGTCGGAGCGGGGGCAGGAGATACGCAGTATTTT; CDR3: CSVGAGAGDTQYF
size: .; D: .; V: TRBV2; J: TRBJ2-7; length: 12; DNA: TGTGCCAGCAGTCCTAGGGCCTACGAGCAGTACTTC; CDR3: CASSPRAYEQYF
size: .; D: TRBD1; V: TRBV7-9; J: TRBJ2-6; length: 16; DNA: TGTGCCAGCAGTCGGGCAGGGGGCACTGGGGCCAACGTCCTGACTTTC; CDR3: CASSRAGGTGANVLTF
size: .; D: .; V: TRBV7-2; J: TRBJ2-5; length: 14; DNA: TGTGCCAGCAGAGCCTATGGGGGCGGAGAGACCCAGTACTTC; CDR3: CASRAYGGGETQYF
size: .; D: .; V: TRBV30; J: TRBJ2-2; length: 17; DNA: TGTGCCTGGAGTATTAGTAGGACGGGTAGGCACACCGGGGAGCTGTTTTTT; CDR3: CAWSISRTGRHTGELFF
size: .; D: .; V: TRBV7-8; J: TRBJ2-1; length: 13; DNA: TGTGCCAGCAGCTTATCCAAGGGCAATGAGCAGTTCTTC; CDR3: CASSLSKGNEQFF
size: .; D: .; V: TRBV5-6; J: TRBJ1-4; length: 15; DNA: TGTGCCAGCAGCCTAGAACAGGGTGGGAGTGAAAAACTGTTTTTT; CDR3: CASSLEQGGSEKLFF
size: .; D: .; V: TRBV11-2; J: TRBJ1-1; length: 15; DNA: TGTGCCAGCAGCTTACTTACGGGGGGTCGTACTGAAGCTTTCTTT; CDR3: CASSLLTGGRTEAFF
size: .; D: TRBD1; V: TRBV7-2; J: TRBJ2-7; length: 15; DNA: TGTGCCAGCACCCCGGGACAGGCGCTCTCCTACGAGCAGTACTTC; CDR3: CASTPGQALSYEQYF
size: .; D: .; V: TRBV6-5; J: TRBJ1-1; length: 13; DNA: TGTGCCAGCAGTTACGGGGTGGACACTGAAGCTTTCTTT; CDR3: CASSYGVDTEAFF
size: few; D: .; V: TRBV28; J: TRBJ2-7; length: 11; DNA: TGTGCCAGCAGTTTTGGCTACGAGCAGTACTTC; CDR3: CASSFGYEQYF
size: .; D: .; V: TRBV5-1; J: TRBJ2-7; length: 14; DNA: TGCGCCAGCAGCTTGGAAACAGGGTGGTACGAGCAGTACTTC; CDR3: CASSLETGWYEQYF
size: .; D: .; V: TRBV14; J: TRBJ2-1; length: 15; DNA: TGTGCCAGCAGCCAAGTGAGCGGCCCCTACAATGAGCAGTTCTTC; CDR3: CASSQVSGPYNEQFF
size: .; D: TRBD1; V: TRBV5-5; J: TRBJ1-4; length: 16; DNA: TGTGCCAGCAGCCGTACCACCGGGACAGGGGTAGAAAAACTGTTTTTT; CDR3: CASSRTTGTGVEKLFF
size: .; D: TRBD2; V: TRBV6-6; J: TRBJ2-5; length: 15; DNA: TGTGCCAGCTTTGATAGCGGGGGACACCAAGAGACCCAGTACTTC; CDR3: CASFDSGGHQETQYF
size: .; D: .; V: TRBV10-2; J: TRBJ1-5; length: 18; DNA: TGCGCCAGCAGTGAGGCCGGAGTGGCCGGGGGTGGCAATCAGCCCCAGCATTTT; CDR3: CASSEAGVAGGGNQPQHF
size: once; D: TRBD2; V: TRBV2; J: TRBJ2-2; length: 15; DNA: TGTGCCAGCAGTGGGGCTAGCGGGTACACCGGGGAGCTGTTTTTT; CDR3: CASSGASGYTGELFF
size: .; D: .; V: TRBV6-5; J: TRBJ1-5; length: 14; DNA: TGTGCCAGCAGTGGCACAGAGAGCAATCAGCCCCAGCATTTT; CDR3: CASSGTESNQPQHF
size: once; D: TRBD1; V: TRBV5-1; J: TRBJ2-5; length: 14; DNA: TGCGCCAGCAGCTTAACCACAGGGGGGGAGACCCAGTACTTC; CDR3: CASSLTTGGETQYF
size: .; D: .; V: TRBV30; J: TRBJ2-5; length: 13; DNA: TGTGCCTGGGTTGGACAGAGCCAAGAGACCCAGTACTTC; CDR3: CAWVGQSQETQYF
size: .; D: .; V: TRBV7-2; J: TRBJ2-7; length: 13; DNA: TGTGCCAGCAGCTTAGCCAGGACCTACGAGCAGTACTTC; CDR3: CASSLARTYEQYF
size: .; D: TRBD2; V: TRBV6-5; J: TRBJ2-5; length: 15; DNA: TGTGCCAGCAGTTCGACGGGACTATCTCAAGAGACCCAGTACTTC; CDR3: CASSSTGLSQETQYF
size: .; D: .; V: TRBV13; J: TRBJ2-2; length: 17; DNA: TGTGCCAGCAGCTGGGCGTTGGGACAAAGGAACACCGGGGAGCTGTTTTTT; CDR3: CASSWALGQRNTGELFF
size: .; D: .; V: TRBV7-2; J: TRBJ1-2; length: 13; DNA: TGTGCCAGCAGCTTAGCAGATCCATTTGGCTACACCTTC; CDR3: CASSLADPFGYTF
size: once; D: TRBD2; V: TRBV5-4; J: TRBJ2-7; length: 15; DNA: TGTGCCAGCAGCCCCGGTGGGGGGGGGATTCGAGAGCAGTACTTC; CDR3: CASSPGGGGIREQYF
size: few; D: .; V: TRBV4-1; J: TRBJ1-5; length: 16; DNA: TGCGCCAGCAGCCATGACGTGGGCGGGAACAATCAGCCCCAGCATTTT; CDR3: CASSHDVGGNNQPQHF
size: .; D: .; V: TRBV6-5; J: TRBJ2-6; length: 16; DNA: TGTGCCAGCAGTTACTTGAGGGGCTACCGGGCCAACGTCCTGACTTTC; CDR3: CASSYLRGYRANVLTF
size: .; D: TRBD2; V: TRBV4-2; J: TRBJ2-1; length: 16; DNA: TGTGCCAGCAGCCAAGATGGGACTAGCGGGTACAATGAGCAGTTCTTC; CDR3: CASSQDGTSGYNEQFF
size: .; D: TRBD1; V: TRBV5-1; J: TRBJ2-7; length: 15; DNA: TGCGCCAGCAGCTTGGAGAGGGACAGGGAGTACGAGCAGTACTTC; CDR3: CASSLERDREYEQYF
size: .; D: .; V: TRBV5-1; J: TRBJ2-2; length: 14; DNA: TGCGCCAGCAGCTTGAAGGGGGAATCCGGGGAGCTGTTTTTT; CDR3: CASSLKGESGELFF
size: .; D: .; V: TRBV5-6; J: TRBJ2-5; length: 15; DNA: TGTGCCAGCAGCTTCGGACCCACGCCGGTCGAATCCCAGTACTTC; CDR3: CASSFGPTPVESQYF
size: .; D: .; V: TRBV19; J: TRBJ1-2; length: 14; DNA: TGTGCCAGTAGTGAGACAGCAGCCAACTATGGCTACACCTTC; CDR3: CASSETAANYGYTF
size: .; D: .; V: TRBV12-5; J: TRBJ1-1; length: 14; DNA: TGTGCTAGTGGTTTGGGCAGGTTGAACACTGAAGCTTTCTTT; CDR3: CASGLGRLNTEAFF
size: .; D: .; V: TRBV6-1; J: TRBJ2-1; length: 13; DNA: TGTGCCAGCAGTCAACTCAGATACAATGAGCAGTTCTTC; CDR3: CASSQLRYNEQFF
size: once; D: TRBD2; V: TRBV30; J: TRBJ2-3; length: 18; DNA: TGTGCCTGGAGGGGACTAGCGGGGCGAGTTTCCGGCACAGATACGCAGTATTTT; CDR3: CAWRGLAGRVSGTDTQYF
size: .; D: .; V: TRBV2; J: TRBJ2-7; length: 13; DNA: TGTGCCAGCACGGAAGACGGGTTCTACGAGCAGTACTTC; CDR3: CASTEDGFYEQYF
size: once; D: .; V: TRBV5-4; J: TRBJ2-3; length: 12; DNA: TGTGCCAGCAGCGAATACCCGGATACGCAGTATTTT; CDR3: CASSEYPDTQYF
size: .; D: .; V: TRBV6-6; J: TRBJ1-3; length: 15; DNA: TGTGCCAGCAGCCCTACAGGGCTGGCTGGAAACACCATATATTTT; CDR3: CASSPTGLAGNTIYF
size: .; D: .; V: TRBV29-1; J: TRBJ1-1; length: 16; DNA: TGCAGCGTTGAGGGACGGAGCTCCGGAATGAACACTGAAGCTTTCTTT; CDR3: CSVEGRSSGMNTEAFF
size: .; D: .; V: TRBV6-6; J: TRBJ2-7; length: 13; DNA: TGTGCCAGTGGGGGAGGATCCTCCTACGAGCAGTACTTC; CDR3: CASGGGSSYEQYF
size: .; D: TRBD1; V: TRBV9; J: TRBJ2-7; length: 16; DNA: TGTGCCAGCAGCGTAGGCGGGACAGGGGGCTTGTACGAGCAGTACTTC; CDR3: CASSVGGTGGLYEQYF
size: once; D: .; V: TRBV19; J: TRBJ1-2; length: 19; DNA: TGTGCCAGTAGTATATTTCTCCACATTGGGGCAGGCGAAAACTATGGCTACACCTTC; CDR3: CASSIFLHIGAGENYGYTF
size: few; D: TRBD1; V: TRBV28; J: TRBJ1-5; length: 16; DNA: TGTGCCAGCAGTGAAGGGACAGGGGATAGCAATCAGCCCCAGCATTTT; CDR3: CASSEGTGDSNQPQHF
size: .; D: TRBD2; V: TRBV4-1; J: TRBJ2-2; length: 16; DNA: TGCGCCAGCAGCCAAGAAGCGGGAGTCGGCACCGGGGAGCTGTTTTTT; CDR3: CASSQEAGVGTGELFF
size: .; D: TRBD1; V: TRBV30; J: TRBJ1-2; length: 17; DNA: TGTGCCTCCCCCCGACAGGGGCGCCCCCTCTTCATCTATGGCTACACCTTC; CDR3: CASPRQGRPLFIYGYTF
size: large; D: .; V: TRBV10-1; J: TRBJ1-1; length: 13; DNA: TGCGCCAGCAGTGAGTCCCGATACACTGAAGCTTTCTTT; CDR3: CASSESRYTEAFF
size: medium-sized; D: .; V: TRBV7-9; J: TRBJ2-7; length: 16; DNA: TGTGCCAGCAGCTTAGAAGCAGGGCAAAGACCCTACGAGCAGTACTTC; CDR3: CASSLEAGQRPYEQYF
size: few; D: .; V: TRBV7-2; J: TRBJ1-2; length: 14; DNA: TGTGCCAGCAGCTTAGCGCCAGGGCACTATGGCTACACCTTC; CDR3: CASSLAPGHYGYTF
size: .; D: .; V: TRBV27; J: TRBJ2-7; length: 17; DNA: TGTGCCAGCAGTTTATCCCATCTCAGGGGGGTGGGATACGAGCAGTACTTC; CDR3: CASSLSHLRGVGYEQYF
size: .; D: .; V: TRBV7-9; J: TRBJ2-7; length: 14; DNA: TGTGCCAGCAGCTTAACCCTCGGTATATCGGAGCAGTACTTC; CDR3: CASSLTLGISEQYF